These T cell receptor beta chains were read from a single sample in a study of shared clonotypes between healthy human individuals. The data were produced by immunoSEQ multiplex PCR, yet TCRdb's version contains in-frame clones alone and is incomplete. The table has some 200,000 clones, 90% to 95% seen once. The material sequenced was naive CD4+ T cells sorted from blood. All receptors come from a woman aged 25 to 39 in good health. The CDR3 runs from the conserved cysteine through the conserved F or W. D genes are given only for firm matches. A clone size is listed for some rows: how often the clone was seen (once, few, many), or a class if it is expanded.

TRBV5-6	TRBJ2-7	TRBD1	NA	TGTGCCAGCACCACTTACTACTTAACCGGGACAGGGACCTACGAGCAGTACTTC	CASTTYYLTGTGTYEQYF
TRBV19	TRBJ1-1	TRBD1	NA	TGTGCCAGTAGTATCCGGACAGGGGTAAACACTGAAGCTTTCTTT	CASSIRTGVNTEAFF
TRBV11-2	TRBJ2-7	TRBD1	once	TGTGCCAGCAGCAACTACGGACAGGGTAACTACGAGCAGTACTTC	CASSNYGQGNYEQYF
TRBV7-8	TRBJ2-7	NA	NA	TGTGCCAGCAGCTTAGGCTCCTTAGGGGGATCCTACGAGCAGTACTTC	CASSLGSLGGSYEQYF
TRBV4-1	TRBJ2-1	TRBD2	NA	TGCGCCAGCAGCCACCCCAGGGTTCTAGCGGGTTCCCGGAACCCATACAATGAGCAGTTCTTC	CASSHPRVLAGSRNPYNEQFF
TRBV2	TRBJ2-7	TRBD1	NA	TGTGCCAGCTGGGACAGGGTCCGGGAGCAGTACTTC	CASWDRVREQYF
TRBV19	TRBJ2-3	NA	NA	TGTGCCAGTAGTATGACTACCGCTAGCACAGATACGCAGTATTTT	CASSMTTASTDTQYF
TRBV6-5	TRBJ1-1	TRBD1	NA	TGTGCCAGCAGCGGGACAGGGGGCATGAACACTGAAGCTTTCTTT	CASSGTGGMNTEAFF
TRBV28	TRBJ2-7	TRBD2	NA	TGTGCCAGCAGTACTAGCGGGAGGACCTACGAGCAGTACTTC	CASSTSGRTYEQYF
TRBV5-1	TRBJ2-6	NA	NA	TGCGCCAGCAGCGCAGGGGCCACACTACGGGCCAACGTCCTGACTTTC	CASSAGATLRANVLTF
TRBV18	TRBJ2-7	TRBD1	NA	TGTGCCAGCTCACCAGTAGGGACAGGCGAGCAGTACTTC	CASSPVGTGEQYF
TRBV15	TRBJ1-6	NA	NA	TGTGCCACCAGCAGAGGGGGGAACAACGTCCCAAATTCACCCCTCCACTTT	CATSRGGNNVPNSPLHF
TRBV28	TRBJ2-7	NA	NA	TGTGCCAGCAGTCCGCCGGGGACCTACGAGCAGTACTTC	CASSPPGTYEQYF
TRBV7-6	TRBJ2-7	NA	NA	TGTACCAGCAGCTTAACTGGACAAAAGTACTTC	CTSSLTGQKYF
TRBV30	TRBJ2-7	NA	NA	TGTGCCTGGAAAATCGGGACGGCCCTAGGCGAGCAGTACTTC	CAWKIGTALGEQYF
TRBV5-1	TRBJ2-5	NA	NA	TGCGCCAGCAGCTTGGGTCTGCTGAGGCAAGAGACCCAGTACTTC	CASSLGLLRQETQYF
TRBV10-3	TRBJ2-7	NA	NA	TGTGCCACCGGGGCCAGCGGAGGACCCTACGAGCAGTACTTC	CATGASGGPYEQYF
TRBV18	TRBJ2-7	NA	NA	TGTGCCAGCTCACCTACTGGGACATCGCGGGGTAACTACGAGCAGTACTTC	CASSPTGTSRGNYEQYF
TRBV29-1	TRBJ2-7	NA	NA	TGCAGCGTTGAAGTTTACTACGAGCAGTACTTC	CSVEVYYEQYF
TRBV19	TRBJ2-7	NA	NA	TGTGCCAGTAGTATCACAGGGCGGTACGAGCAGTACTTC	CASSITGRYEQYF
TRBV27	TRBJ2-6	TRBD1	NA	TGTGCCAGCGGGGGGACAGGGAGGTCTGGGGCCAACGTCCTGACTTTC	CASGGTGRSGANVLTF
TRBV27	TRBJ2-7	TRBD2	NA	TGTGCCAGCAGTCCATACCCTCCGGGGGGTGGTTCCTACGAGCAGTACTTC	CASSPYPPGGGSYEQYF
TRBV5-6	TRBJ1-3	NA	NA	TGTGCCAGCAGCTTGGGGGACCCTGGAAACACCATATATTTT	CASSLGDPGNTIYF
TRBV19	TRBJ1-1	NA	NA	TGTGCCAGTAGTACAAGGGGGACATTGCCTGAAGCTTTCTTT	CASSTRGTLPEAFF
TRBV7-2	TRBJ2-7	NA	NA	TGTGCCAGCAGCCCCCGCAAACGCGGAACCTACGAGCAGTACTTC	CASSPRKRGTYEQYF
TRBV27	TRBJ1-2	NA	NA	TGTGCCTGCTCGACTGCTAACTATGGCTACACCTTC	CACSTANYGYTF
TRBV28	TRBJ1-2	TRBD1	NA	TGTGCCAGCAGATCCGGGACAGGGGGCTACACCTTC	CASRSGTGGYTF
TRBV5-4	TRBJ2-7	TRBD2	once	TGTGCCAGCACCCGTTCGGGGGGGTCCTACGAGCAGTACTTC	CASTRSGGSYEQYF
TRBV2	TRBJ2-7	NA	NA	TGTGCCAGCGACCTCCAGGGTACCCTCCACGAGCAGTACTTC	CASDLQGTLHEQYF
TRBV5-4	TRBJ2-1	TRBD2	once	TGTGCCAGCAGCTTGCCCGGGACTAGCGCGAGGGATGAGCAGTTCTTC	CASSLPGTSARDEQFF
TRBV28	TRBJ1-5	TRBD1	NA	TGTGCCAGCAGGAGCTCAGGGGGCGGTCAGCCCCAGCATTTT	CASRSSGGGQPQHF
TRBV5-5	TRBJ2-3	TRBD1	NA	TGTGCCAGCAGCTTTCCGGGACAGGGTGCAGATACGCAGTATTTT	CASSFPGQGADTQYF
TRBV7-9	TRBJ1-2	NA	NA	TGTGCCAGCAGCTTAGTAGGCAACCTTAACTATGGCTACACCTTC	CASSLVGNLNYGYTF
TRBV19	TRBJ1-1	TRBD1	NA	TGTGCCAGTAGTGCCGCCTTAGGGGACAGGGGTAACACTGAAGCTTTCTTT	CASSAALGDRGNTEAFF
TRBV4-1	TRBJ1-5	TRBD1	NA	TGCGCCAGCAGCCAACGACAGGGTGGCAATCAGCCCCAGCATTTT	CASSQRQGGNQPQHF
TRBV27	TRBJ2-6	TRBD1	NA	TGTGCCAGCAGTCACACCCCGGGACAGGGTTTCTTAACACAACTAGTCCTGACTTTC	CASSHTPGQGFLTQLVLTF
TRBV19	TRBJ2-7	NA	few	TGTGCCAGTAGTGTCTCCCACGAGCAGTACTTC	CASSVSHEQYF
TRBV5-1	TRBJ1-4	NA	NA	TGCGCCAGCAGCTTGCGATGGACGGACGAAAAACTGTTTTTT	CASSLRWTDEKLFF
TRBV27	TRBJ2-1	NA	NA	TGTGCCAGCAGCTCATCCTGGGCTAATGAGCAGTTCTTC	CASSSSWANEQFF
TRBV6-4	TRBJ1-1	NA	NA	TGTGCCAGTGGTATCGGGAACACTGAAGCTTTCTTT	CASGIGNTEAFF
TRBV28	TRBJ1-2	NA	NA	TGTGCCAGCAGTCAAGAGATGCGGGGAATCCGTGGCTACACCTTC	CASSQEMRGIRGYTF
TRBV28	TRBJ2-3	NA	NA	TGTGCCAGCAGTTTAGTCACAGATACGCAGTATTTT	CASSLVTDTQYF
TRBV6-5	TRBJ2-1	TRBD2	NA	TGTGCCAGCCTACCCGGGACCCTAGCGGGAGTTCTGTTCTTC	CASLPGTLAGVLFF
TRBV19	TRBJ2-7	TRBD2	NA	TGTGCCAGTAGAGATACTAGCGTCACCTACGAGCAGTACTTC	CASRDTSVTYEQYF
TRBV28	TRBJ2-7	TRBD1	NA	TGTGCCAGCAGTTTTCGGTTCAGGGGGCGCTTCTACGAGCAGTACTTC	CASSFRFRGRFYEQYF
TRBV30	TRBJ2-6	NA	NA	TGTGCCTGGGGGAACTCCGGCGTCTCTGGGGCCAACGTCCTGACTTTC	CAWGNSGVSGANVLTF
TRBV12-5	TRBJ2-5	TRBD1	NA	TGTGCTAGTGGTGCCGGGACAGGAGAGACCCAGTACTTC	CASGAGTGETQYF
TRBV6-6	TRBJ2-7	NA	NA	TGTGCCAGCAGTTACTCTTCCTACGAGCAGTACTTC	CASSYSSYEQYF
TRBV11-2	TRBJ1-1	NA	NA	TGTGCCAGCAGCGCACCGGGACAGAACACTGAAGCTTTCTTT	CASSAPGQNTEAFF
TRBV18	TRBJ2-1	TRBD2	NA	TGTGCCAGCTCGCTTCCAAGCGGGGGGCTCTACAATGAGCAGTTCTTC	CASSLPSGGLYNEQFF
TRBV6-1	TRBJ2-5	NA	once	TGTGCCAGCAGTATCCAGGGAAAAGAGACCCAGTACTTC	CASSIQGKETQYF
TRBV5-4	TRBJ2-7	NA	NA	TGTGCCAGCAGCCACGGCCCCTTGGGCGAGCAGTACTTC	CASSHGPLGEQYF
TRBV5-1	TRBJ2-7	TRBD2	once	TGCGCCAGCAGCGTGACTAGCGGACCCTACGAGCAGTACTTC	CASSVTSGPYEQYF
TRBV18	TRBJ2-1	NA	NA	TGTGCCAGCTCACAGCGCGCTGGCTCCTACAATGAGCAGTTCTTC	CASSQRAGSYNEQFF
TRBV18	TRBJ1-4	NA	NA	TGTGCCAGCTCAAATGGGCGGGAAAAACTGTTTTTT	CASSNGREKLFF